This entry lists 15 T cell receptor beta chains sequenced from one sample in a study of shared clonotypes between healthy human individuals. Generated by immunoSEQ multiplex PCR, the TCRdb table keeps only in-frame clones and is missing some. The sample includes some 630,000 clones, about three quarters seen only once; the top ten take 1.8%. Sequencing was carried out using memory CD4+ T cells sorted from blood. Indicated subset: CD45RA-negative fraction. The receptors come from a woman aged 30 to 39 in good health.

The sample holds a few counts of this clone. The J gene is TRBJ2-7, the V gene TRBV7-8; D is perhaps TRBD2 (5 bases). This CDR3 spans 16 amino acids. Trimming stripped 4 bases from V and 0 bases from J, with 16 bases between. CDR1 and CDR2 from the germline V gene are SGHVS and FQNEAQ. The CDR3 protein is CASSWSGEAVSYEQYF. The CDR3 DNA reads TGTGCCAGCAGCTGGTCCGGCGAAGCGGTCTCCTACGAGCAGTACTTC. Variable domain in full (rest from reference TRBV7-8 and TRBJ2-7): GAGVSQSPRYKVAKRGQDVALRCDPISGHVSLFWYQQALGQGPEFLTYFQNEAQLDKSGLPSDRFFAERPEGSVSTLKIQRTQQEDSAVYLCASSWSGEAVSYEQYFGPGTRLTVT.

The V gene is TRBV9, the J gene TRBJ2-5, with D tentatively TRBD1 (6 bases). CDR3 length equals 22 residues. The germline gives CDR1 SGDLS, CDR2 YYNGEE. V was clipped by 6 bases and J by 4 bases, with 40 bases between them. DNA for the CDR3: TGTGCCAGCAAGCATCGGTGTAGTCTTATTCCCCGGGACCGCAGCAGGGGAGAGACCCAGTACTTC. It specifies CASKHRCSLIPRDRSRGETQYF.

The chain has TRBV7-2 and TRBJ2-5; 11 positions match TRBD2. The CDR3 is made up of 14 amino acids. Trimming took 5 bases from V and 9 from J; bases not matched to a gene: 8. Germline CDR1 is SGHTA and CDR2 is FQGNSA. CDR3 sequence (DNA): TGTGCCAGCAGCGTAACTAGCGGGAGTTCGTCCCAGTACTTC. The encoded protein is CASSVTSGSSSQYF.

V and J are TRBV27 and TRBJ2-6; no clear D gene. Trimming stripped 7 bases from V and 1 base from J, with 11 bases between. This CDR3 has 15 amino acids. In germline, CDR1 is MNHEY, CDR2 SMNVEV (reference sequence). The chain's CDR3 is CASKAQESGANVLTF. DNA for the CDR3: TGTGCCAGCAAAGCTCAGGAGTCTGGGGCCAACGTCCTGACTTTC.

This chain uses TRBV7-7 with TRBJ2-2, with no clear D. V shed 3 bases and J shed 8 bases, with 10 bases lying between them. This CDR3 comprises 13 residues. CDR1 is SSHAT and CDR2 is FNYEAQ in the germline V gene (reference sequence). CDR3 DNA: TGTGCCAGCAGCTTTAACGGGCAAGGGGAGCTGTTTTTT. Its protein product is CASSFNGQGELFF.

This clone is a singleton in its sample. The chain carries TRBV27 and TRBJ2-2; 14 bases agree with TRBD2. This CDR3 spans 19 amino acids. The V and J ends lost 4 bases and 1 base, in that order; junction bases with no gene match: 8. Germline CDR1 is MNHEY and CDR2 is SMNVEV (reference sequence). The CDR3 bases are TGTGCCAGCAGTTCACCGGGACTAGCGGGAGTTGGGAACACCGGGGAGCTGTTTTTT. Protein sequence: CASSSPGLAGVGNTGELFF.

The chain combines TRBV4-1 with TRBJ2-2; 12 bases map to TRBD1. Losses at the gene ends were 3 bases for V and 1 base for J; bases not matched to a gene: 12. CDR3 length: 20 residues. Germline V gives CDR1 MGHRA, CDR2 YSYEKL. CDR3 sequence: CASSQHRWDRGQRNTGELFF. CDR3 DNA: TGCGCCAGCAGCCAGCACAGATGGGACAGGGGGCAAAGGAACACCGGGGAGCTGTTTTTT.

In nucleotides, the CDR3 is TGTGCCAGCAGCTATTATTTGATAGGTTCTGAAGAGACCCAGTACTTC. Translating gives CASSYYLIGSEETQYF. This rearrangement joins TRBV5-5 to TRBJ2-5; D not certain. Germline lookup yields CDR1 SGHKS and CDR2 YYEKEE (reference sequence). V shed 3 bases and J shed 3 bases, with 18 bases lying between them. This CDR3 is 16 amino acids long.

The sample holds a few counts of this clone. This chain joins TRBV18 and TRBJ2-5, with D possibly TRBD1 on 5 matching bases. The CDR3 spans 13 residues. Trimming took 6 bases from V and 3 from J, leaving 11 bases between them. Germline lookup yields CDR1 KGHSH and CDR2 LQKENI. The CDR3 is CASSPRVKETQYF. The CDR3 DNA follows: TGTGCCAGCTCCCCCAGGGTCAAAGAGACCCAGTACTTC.

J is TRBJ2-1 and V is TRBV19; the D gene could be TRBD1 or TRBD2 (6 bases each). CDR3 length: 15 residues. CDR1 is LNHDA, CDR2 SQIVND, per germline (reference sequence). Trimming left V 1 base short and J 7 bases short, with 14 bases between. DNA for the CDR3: TGTGCCAGTAGTATAGGGGGGGCCCTTCCAAATGAGCAGTTCTTC. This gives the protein CASSIGGALPNEQFF.

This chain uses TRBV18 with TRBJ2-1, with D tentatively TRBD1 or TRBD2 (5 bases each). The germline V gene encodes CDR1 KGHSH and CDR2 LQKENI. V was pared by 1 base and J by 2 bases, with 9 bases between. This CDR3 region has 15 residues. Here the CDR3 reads CASSPRQGAYNEQFF. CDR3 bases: TGTGCCAGCTCACCACGCCAGGGAGCCTACAATGAGCAGTTCTTC.

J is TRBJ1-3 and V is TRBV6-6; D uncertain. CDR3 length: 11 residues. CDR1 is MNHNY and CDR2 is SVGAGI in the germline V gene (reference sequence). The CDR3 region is CASKTGNTIYF. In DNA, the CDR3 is TGTGCGTCGAAGACTGGAAACACCATATATTTT.

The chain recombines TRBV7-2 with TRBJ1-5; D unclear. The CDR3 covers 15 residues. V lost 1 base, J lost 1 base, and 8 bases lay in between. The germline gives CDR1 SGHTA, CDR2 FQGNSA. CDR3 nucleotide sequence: TGTGCCAGCAGCTTAGGGGCAGCAAGCAATCAGCCCCAGCATTTT. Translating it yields CASSLGAASNQPQHF. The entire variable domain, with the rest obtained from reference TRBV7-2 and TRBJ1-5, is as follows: GAGVSQSPSNKVTEKGKDVELRCDPISGHTALYWYRQSLGQGLEFLIYFQGNSAPDKSGLPSDRFSAERTGGSVSTLTIQRTQQEDSAVYLCASSLGAASNQPQHFGDGTRLSIL.

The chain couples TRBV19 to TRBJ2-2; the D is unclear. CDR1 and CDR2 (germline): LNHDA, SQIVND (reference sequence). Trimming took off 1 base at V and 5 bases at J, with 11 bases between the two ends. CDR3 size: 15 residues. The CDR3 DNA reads TGTGCCAGTAGTATAGGTAATAGCCGGACCGGGGAGCTGTTTTTT. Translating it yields CASSIGNSRTGELFF.

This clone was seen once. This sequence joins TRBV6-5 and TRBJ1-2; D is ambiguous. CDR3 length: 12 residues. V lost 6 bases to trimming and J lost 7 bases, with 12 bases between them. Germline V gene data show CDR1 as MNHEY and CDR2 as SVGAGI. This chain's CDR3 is CASSSRYSGYTF. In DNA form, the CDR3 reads TGTGCCAGCAGCAGCCGGTACTCTGGCTACACCTTC.